This T cell receptor beta chain was sequenced for a study of control samples from healthy donors and cancer patients. The assay was immunoSEQ multiplex PCR, and TCRdb's table has in-frame clones only and misses some. Of 100,000 to 150,000 clones in the sample, roughly 84% were seen once. Material for sequencing was blood. This sequence originates from a man between 18 and 29 years old in good health.

The CDR3 is CASSLIRVGGLGANVLTF. CDR3 in DNA: TGTGCCAGCAGTTTAATTAGAGTTGGGGGCTTGGGGGCCAACGTCCTGACTTTC. The chain joins TRBV28 to TRBJ2-6; D might be TRBD1 (6 bases). The germline V gene has CDR1 MDHEN and CDR2 SYDVKM. V dropped 2 bases and J dropped 4 bases, with 18 bases sitting between them. The CDR3 has 18 amino acids.